These T cell receptor beta chains were read from a single sample in a study of T cell changes during pregnancy in multiple sclerosis. The assay was immunoSEQ multiplex PCR, and TCRdb's table has in-frame clones only and misses some. The table shows over 50,000 clones, with approximately 89% occurring only once. Sequences were derived from peripheral blood, sampled in the third trimester of pregnancy. Receptors originate from a female donor in good health, enrolled as a control in a pregnancy study. Each CDR3 is given with its conserved first and last residue. A D gene is named only where the DNA matches it firmly. Rows may omit the clone size; those that give it use once, few, many or a size class.

D gene: .; J gene: TRBJ2-3; clone size: .; V gene: TRBV27; CDR3 DNA: TGTGCCAGCAGTCTCTCCGAGGCTAGCACAGATACGCAGTATTTT; CDR3 protein: CASSLSEASTDTQYF
D gene: TRBD1; J gene: TRBJ2-1; clone size: .; V gene: TRBV29-1; CDR3 DNA: TGCAGCGTTGAAATTGAGGACAGGGGTTACGATGAGCAGTTCTTC; CDR3 protein: CSVEIEDRGYDEQFF
D gene: TRBD1; J gene: TRBJ1-4; clone size: .; V gene: TRBV7-9; CDR3 DNA: TGTGCCAGCAGCCCGGGACAGGGATATGAAAAACTGTTTTTT; CDR3 protein: CASSPGQGYEKLFF
D gene: TRBD1; J gene: TRBJ1-5; clone size: .; V gene: TRBV28; CDR3 DNA: TGTGCCAGCAGCCGGGACAGGGTGCCTCAGCCCCAGCATTTT; CDR3 protein: CASSRDRVPQPQHF
D gene: TRBD1; J gene: TRBJ1-5; clone size: .; V gene: TRBV28; CDR3 DNA: TGTGCCAGCATCGACAGGGGGGCTCGCAATCAGCCCCAGCATTTT; CDR3 protein: CASIDRGARNQPQHF
D gene: .; J gene: TRBJ1-5; clone size: few; V gene: TRBV7-9; CDR3 DNA: TGTGCCAGCAGCCCAGCGGAGGGCAATCAGCCCCAGCATTTT; CDR3 protein: CASSPAEGNQPQHF
D gene: TRBD1; J gene: TRBJ1-1; clone size: .; V gene: TRBV7-3; CDR3 DNA: TGTGCCAGCAGAGAGACAGGGGAGAGGGACACTGAAGCTTTCTTT; CDR3 protein: CASRETGERDTEAFF
D gene: .; J gene: TRBJ2-2; clone size: few; V gene: TRBV30; CDR3 DNA: TGTGCCTTACCTCACAGTTCGAACACCGGGGAGCTGTTTTTT; CDR3 protein: CALPHSSNTGELFF
D gene: TRBD1; J gene: TRBJ1-2; clone size: .; V gene: TRBV4-1; CDR3 DNA: TGCGCCAGCAGCCAAACAGGGGACTATGGCTACACCTTC; CDR3 protein: CASSQTGDYGYTF
D gene: .; J gene: TRBJ2-2; clone size: .; V gene: TRBV28; CDR3 DNA: .; CDR3 protein: CASSFDQYVGTGELFF
D gene: TRBD1; J gene: TRBJ1-1; clone size: .; V gene: TRBV7-6; CDR3 DNA: TGTGCCAGCAGTCCTCAGGAGGGGGCAAGTGAAGCTTTCTTT; CDR3 protein: CASSPQEGASEAFF
D gene: .; J gene: TRBJ1-2; clone size: .; V gene: TRBV19; CDR3 DNA: TGTGCCAGTAGTATTCGGCAGGGGAACTATGGCTACACCTTC; CDR3 protein: CASSIRQGNYGYTF
D gene: .; J gene: TRBJ1-5; clone size: .; V gene: TRBV4-3; CDR3 DNA: TGCGCCAGCAGCTATAACAGGGACGGGAATCAGCCCCAGCATTTT; CDR3 protein: CASSYNRDGNQPQHF
D gene: TRBD2; J gene: TRBJ2-7; clone size: .; V gene: TRBV28; CDR3 DNA: TGTGCCAGCAGTTCGACTAGCGGGGTCTTTGAGCAGTACTTC; CDR3 protein: CASSSTSGVFEQYF
D gene: TRBD2; J gene: TRBJ2-3; clone size: .; V gene: TRBV7-2; CDR3 DNA: TGTGCCAGCAGCTTCTCCGCAGCGGGGGGCTCCCCAGATACGCAGTATTTT; CDR3 protein: CASSFSAAGGSPDTQYF
D gene: .; J gene: TRBJ1-2; clone size: .; V gene: TRBV5-4; CDR3 DNA: TGTGCCAGCAGCACGGGAGCTGGAATCTATGGCTACACCTTC; CDR3 protein: CASSTGAGIYGYTF
D gene: TRBD1; J gene: TRBJ2-1; clone size: .; V gene: TRBV5-4; CDR3 DNA: TGTGCCAGCAGACCGGCTGGGGGACAGGGCTACAATGAGCAGTTCTTC; CDR3 protein: CASRPAGGQGYNEQFF
D gene: .; J gene: TRBJ2-3; clone size: .; V gene: TRBV14; CDR3 DNA: TGTGCCAGCAGCCCTGGGACACTCCGCACAGATACGCAGTATTTT; CDR3 protein: CASSPGTLRTDTQYF
D gene: .; J gene: TRBJ1-1; clone size: .; V gene: TRBV2; CDR3 DNA: TGTGCCAGCAGTGAAGCGGGGGGGCCTGAAGCTTTCTTT; CDR3 protein: CASSEAGGPEAFF
D gene: .; J gene: TRBJ1-2; clone size: once; V gene: TRBV18; CDR3 DNA: TGTGCCAGCTCACCACCGGGGGGGCAGAAGTATGGCTACACCTTC; CDR3 protein: CASSPPGGQKYGYTF
D gene: .; J gene: TRBJ1-2; clone size: once; V gene: TRBV6-5; CDR3 DNA: TGTGCCAGCAGTTACTCGGCCAGTTTAAACTATGGCTACACCTTC; CDR3 protein: CASSYSASLNYGYTF
D gene: .; J gene: TRBJ2-2; clone size: .; V gene: TRBV27; CDR3 DNA: TGTGCCAGCAGTCTGGGGCCTGTGGGCGGGGAGCTGTTTTTT; CDR3 protein: CASSLGPVGGELFF
D gene: TRBD1; J gene: TRBJ1-6; clone size: .; V gene: TRBV4-3; CDR3 DNA: TGCGCCAGCAGCCAGGACAGGGACTTATCACCCCTCCACTTT; CDR3 protein: CASSQDRDLSPLHF
D gene: .; J gene: TRBJ1-4; clone size: once; V gene: TRBV15; CDR3 DNA: TGTGCCACCAGTTCAGCACGGGGAAAACTGTTTTTT; CDR3 protein: CATSSARGKLFF
D gene: .; J gene: TRBJ1-4; clone size: .; V gene: TRBV27; CDR3 DNA: TGTGCCAGCAGTTTAGAGGGGCCCGGACGGGGGGAAAAACTGTTTTTT; CDR3 protein: CASSLEGPGRGEKLFF
D gene: .; J gene: TRBJ2-1; clone size: .; V gene: TRBV7-9; CDR3 DNA: TGTGCCAGCAGCGTCTCTGGGAAGGAGGTCTGGGAGCAGTTCTTC; CDR3 protein: CASSVSGKEVWEQFF
D gene: .; J gene: TRBJ2-2; clone size: .; V gene: TRBV4-3; CDR3 DNA: TGCGCCAGCAGCCAAGACGTACAGTACGTTTTAGGCGGGGAGCTGTTTTTT; CDR3 protein: CASSQDVQYVLGGELFF
D gene: .; J gene: TRBJ1-1; clone size: few; V gene: TRBV30; CDR3 DNA: TGTGCCTTAATTCCCGAGTCGGACACTGAAGCTTTCTTT; CDR3 protein: CALIPESDTEAFF
D gene: .; J gene: TRBJ1-1; clone size: .; V gene: TRBV7-9; CDR3 DNA: TGTGCCAGCAGCTTAGCAGAGGATGCTTTCTTT; CDR3 protein: CASSLAEDAFF
D gene: .; J gene: TRBJ1-1; clone size: .; V gene: TRBV7-6; CDR3 DNA: TGTGCCAGCAGCAGGCCACAGGGTAAGGGCACTGAAGCTTTCTTT; CDR3 protein: CASSRPQGKGTEAFF
D gene: .; J gene: TRBJ2-6; clone size: .; V gene: TRBV2; CDR3 DNA: TGTGCCAGCAGTGACGGGATGGACGGGATCTCTGGGGCCAACGTCCTGACTTTC; CDR3 protein: CASSDGMDGISGANVLTF
D gene: TRBD2; J gene: TRBJ2-3; clone size: .; V gene: TRBV5-4; CDR3 DNA: TGTGCCAGCACGGGACTAGCGGGGGTCGACATCTCCACAGATACGCAGTATTTT; CDR3 protein: CASTGLAGVDISTDTQYF
D gene: TRBD1; J gene: TRBJ1-1; clone size: .; V gene: TRBV7-9; CDR3 DNA: TGTGCCAGCAGCTTAGCTATGGGACAGGGCCATGAAGCTTTCTTT; CDR3 protein: CASSLAMGQGHEAFF
D gene: TRBD1; J gene: TRBJ2-2; clone size: .; V gene: TRBV7-9; CDR3 DNA: TGTGCCAGCAGCCCTCGGACAGGGAGAAGGACCGGGGAGCTGTTTTTT; CDR3 protein: CASSPRTGRRTGELFF
D gene: .; J gene: TRBJ1-1; clone size: .; V gene: TRBV19; CDR3 DNA: TGTGCCAGTAGCTATAGGGGGATTAACACTGAAGCTTTCTTT; CDR3 protein: CASSYRGINTEAFF
D gene: .; J gene: TRBJ1-2; clone size: .; V gene: TRBV28; CDR3 DNA: TGTGCCAGCAGTTTATCAGGGTTCTATGGCTACACCTTC; CDR3 protein: CASSLSGFYGYTF
D gene: TRBD1; J gene: TRBJ1-4; clone size: .; V gene: TRBV7-2; CDR3 DNA: TGTGCCAGCAGCCTCGACAGGGGGCCTGAAAAACTGTTTTTT; CDR3 protein: CASSLDRGPEKLFF
D gene: TRBD1; J gene: TRBJ1-4; clone size: .; V gene: TRBV27; CDR3 DNA: TGTGCCAGCAGTTCACCGGGACAGGGGGCTAGTAATGAAAAACTGTTTTTT; CDR3 protein: CASSSPGQGASNEKLFF
D gene: TRBD1; J gene: TRBJ2-1; clone size: .; V gene: TRBV14; CDR3 DNA: TGTGCCAGCAGGACCACAGGGGCCCTTACATCTGAGCAGTTCTTC; CDR3 protein: CASRTTGALTSEQFF
D gene: TRBD1; J gene: TRBJ2-7; clone size: .; V gene: TRBV6-6; CDR3 DNA: TGTGCCACCCGCTGGACAGGGGGCACCTACGAGCAGTACTTC; CDR3 protein: CATRWTGGTYEQYF
D gene: TRBD2; J gene: TRBJ2-1; clone size: .; V gene: TRBV5-1; CDR3 DNA: TGCGCCAGCAGCTTGTGGGGACTAGGTAACAATGAGCAGTTCTTC; CDR3 protein: CASSLWGLGNNEQFF
D gene: TRBD2; J gene: TRBJ2-1; clone size: .; V gene: TRBV28; CDR3 DNA: TGTGCCAGCAGCTCCAGGAGCGGGGGGTTCAATGAGCAGTTCTTC; CDR3 protein: CASSSRSGGFNEQFF
D gene: .; J gene: TRBJ2-5; clone size: .; V gene: TRBV5-8; CDR3 DNA: TGTGCCAGCTCTCCCCCCCAGGCGCAAGAGACCCAGTACTTC; CDR3 protein: CASSPPQAQETQYF
D gene: .; J gene: TRBJ2-1; clone size: .; V gene: TRBV6-4; CDR3 DNA: TGTGCCAGCAGTGTTGAGTTCTATAGTGAGCAGTTCTTC; CDR3 protein: CASSVEFYSEQFF
D gene: .; J gene: TRBJ1-1; clone size: .; V gene: TRBV29-1; CDR3 DNA: TGCAGCGTTTCACCACAAGTGCAGTTCATGAACACTGAAGCTTTCTTT; CDR3 protein: CSVSPQVQFMNTEAFF
D gene: TRBD1; J gene: TRBJ2-7; clone size: .; V gene: TRBV19; CDR3 DNA: TGTGCCAGTAGCCCAGGACAGGGAGGCTACGAGCAGTACTTC; CDR3 protein: CASSPGQGGYEQYF
D gene: TRBD2; J gene: TRBJ2-1; clone size: .; V gene: TRBV5-6; CDR3 DNA: TGTGCCAGCAGCCGGGGACTAGCGGGGGGGTGGAATGAGCAGTTCTTC; CDR3 protein: CASSRGLAGGWNEQFF
D gene: .; J gene: TRBJ1-4; clone size: .; V gene: TRBV15; CDR3 DNA: TGTGCCACCAGCAGAGCAAAGACAGTGACAATTAATGAAAAACTGTTTTTT; CDR3 protein: CATSRAKTVTINEKLFF
D gene: TRBD2; J gene: TRBJ2-5; clone size: .; V gene: TRBV7-8; CDR3 DNA: TGTGCCAGCAGCTGGGGGGGCCAAGAGACCCAGTACTTC; CDR3 protein: CASSWGGQETQYF
D gene: .; J gene: TRBJ2-5; clone size: .; V gene: TRBV5-6; CDR3 DNA: TGTGCCAGCAGCTTCCCCCAAGCCGGGCAAGAGACCCAGTACTTC; CDR3 protein: CASSFPQAGQETQYF
D gene: .; J gene: TRBJ2-5; clone size: .; V gene: TRBV7-2; CDR3 DNA: TGTGCCAGCAGCTTTGCGGGACAGTCGAAGACCCAGTACTTC; CDR3 protein: CASSFAGQSKTQYF
D gene: .; J gene: TRBJ1-5; clone size: .; V gene: TRBV6-5; CDR3 DNA: TGTGCCAGCAGTTACCAAACAGCGGTTCCTAATCAGCCCCAGCATTTT; CDR3 protein: CASSYQTAVPNQPQHF
D gene: TRBD2; J gene: TRBJ2-3; clone size: .; V gene: TRBV7-9; CDR3 DNA: TGTGCCAGCAGCTCCGGACTAGCGGGGAGAGTTGATACGCAGTATTTT; CDR3 protein: CASSSGLAGRVDTQYF
D gene: .; J gene: TRBJ1-2; clone size: once; V gene: TRBV18; CDR3 DNA: TGTGCCAGCTCACCGCTAAACCAGGGGACTAACTATGGCTACACCTTC; CDR3 protein: CASSPLNQGTNYGYTF
D gene: .; J gene: TRBJ2-5; clone size: .; V gene: TRBV6-1; CDR3 DNA: TGTGCCAGCAGTGACGGGGGGCTCCGTCTTCAAGAGACCCAGTACTTC; CDR3 protein: CASSDGGLRLQETQYF